What follows is one T cell receptor beta chain and its context. TCRdb keeps only in-frame clones here, not all; method: immunoSEQ multiplex PCR. The profile covers some 160,000 clones, with around four fifths appearing a single time and about 8.1% taken by the ten largest. The data stem from a study of blood T cell repertoires in COVID-19. Turning to the study itself: The cDNA or gDNA used as material had been derived from T cells, B-cell-depleted T cells, or PBMCs.

V gave up 0 bases and J gave up 4 bases; unmatched junction bases: 4. The CDR3 covers 16 residues. CDR1 LGHDT and CDR2 YNNKEL come from the germline V gene (reference sequence). The sample was peripheral blood. This TCR derives from a woman older than 75 with COVID-19, enrolled during active disease. The chain combines TRBV3-1 (or the pseudogene TRBV3-2) with TRBJ2-1, with 9 positions matching TRBD2. The DNA for the CDR3 is TGTGCCAGCAGCCAAGACATTAGCGGGGGTTACAATGAGCAGTTCTTC. Residues: CASSQDISGGYNEQFF.